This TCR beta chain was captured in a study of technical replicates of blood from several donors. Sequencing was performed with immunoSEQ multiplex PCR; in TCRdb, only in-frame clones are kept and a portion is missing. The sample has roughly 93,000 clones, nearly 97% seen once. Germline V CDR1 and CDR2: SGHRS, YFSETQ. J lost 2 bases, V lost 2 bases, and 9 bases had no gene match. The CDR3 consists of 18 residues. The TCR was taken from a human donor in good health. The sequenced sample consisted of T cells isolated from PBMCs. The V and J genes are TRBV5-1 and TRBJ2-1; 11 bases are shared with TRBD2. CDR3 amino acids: CASSLRSGTSGPYNEQFF. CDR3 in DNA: TGCGCCAGCAGCTTAAGATCCGGGACTAGCGGTCCCTACAATGAGCAGTTCTTC.